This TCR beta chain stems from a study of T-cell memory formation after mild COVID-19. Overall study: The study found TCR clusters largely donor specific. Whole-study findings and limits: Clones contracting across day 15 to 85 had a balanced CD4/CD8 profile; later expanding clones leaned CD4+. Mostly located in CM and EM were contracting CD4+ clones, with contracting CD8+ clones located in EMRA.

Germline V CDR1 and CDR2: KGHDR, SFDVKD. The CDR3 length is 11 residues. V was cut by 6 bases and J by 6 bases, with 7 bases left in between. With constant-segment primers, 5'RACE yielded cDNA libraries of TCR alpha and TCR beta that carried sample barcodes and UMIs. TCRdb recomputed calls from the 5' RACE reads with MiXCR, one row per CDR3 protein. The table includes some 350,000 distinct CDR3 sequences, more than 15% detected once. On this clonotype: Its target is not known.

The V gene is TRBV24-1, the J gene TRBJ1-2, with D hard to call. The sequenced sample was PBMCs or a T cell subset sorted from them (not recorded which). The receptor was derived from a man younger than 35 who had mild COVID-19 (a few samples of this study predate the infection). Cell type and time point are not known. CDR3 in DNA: TGTGCCACCAGTTATGGGGATGGCTACACCTTC. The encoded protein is CATSYGDGYTF.